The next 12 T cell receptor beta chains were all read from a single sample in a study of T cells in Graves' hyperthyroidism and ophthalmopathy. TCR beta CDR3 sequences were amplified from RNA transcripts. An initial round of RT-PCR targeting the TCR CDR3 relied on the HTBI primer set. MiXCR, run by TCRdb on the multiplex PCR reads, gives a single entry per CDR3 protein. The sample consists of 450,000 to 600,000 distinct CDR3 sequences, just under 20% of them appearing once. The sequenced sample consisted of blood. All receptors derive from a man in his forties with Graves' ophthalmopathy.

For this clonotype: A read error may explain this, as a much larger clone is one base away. This CDR3 is CASSVPGLAPYEQFF. DNA for the CDR3: TGTGCCAGCAGCGTTCCGGGACTAGCGCCCTACGAGCAGTTCTTC. The rearrangement joins TRBV3-1 to TRBJ2-7, with 10 bases lining up with TRBD2. TRBJ2-1 explains the end of the DNA better; the J call may be wrong. Germline values: CDR1 LGHDT, CDR2 YNNKEL (reference sequence). The CDR3 contains 15 residues.

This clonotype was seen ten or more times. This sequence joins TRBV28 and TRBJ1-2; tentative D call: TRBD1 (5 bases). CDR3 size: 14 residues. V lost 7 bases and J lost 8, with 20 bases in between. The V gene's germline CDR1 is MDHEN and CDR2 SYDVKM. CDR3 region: CASTITPGGYGYTF. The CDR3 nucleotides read TGTGCCAGCACCATTACCCCGGGGGGTTACGGCTACACCTTC.

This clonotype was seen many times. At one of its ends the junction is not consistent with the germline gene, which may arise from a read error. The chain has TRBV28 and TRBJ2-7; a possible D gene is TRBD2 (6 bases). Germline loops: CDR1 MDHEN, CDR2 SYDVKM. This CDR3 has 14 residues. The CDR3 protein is CASTVTGASYEQYF. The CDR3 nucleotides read TGCGCCAGCACCGTGACGGGAGCGTCCTACGAGCAGTACTTC.

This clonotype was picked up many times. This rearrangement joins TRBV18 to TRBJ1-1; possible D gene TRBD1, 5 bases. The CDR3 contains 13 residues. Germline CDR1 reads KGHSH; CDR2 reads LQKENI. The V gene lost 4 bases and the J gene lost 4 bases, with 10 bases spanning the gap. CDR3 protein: CASSQGQGTEAFF. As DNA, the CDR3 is TGTGCCAGCTCACAGGGGCAGGGCACTGAAGCTTTCTTT.

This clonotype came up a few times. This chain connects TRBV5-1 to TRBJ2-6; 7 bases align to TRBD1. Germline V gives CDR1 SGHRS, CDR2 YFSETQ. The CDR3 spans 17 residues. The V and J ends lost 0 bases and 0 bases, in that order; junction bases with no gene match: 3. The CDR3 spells CASSLGDSLSGANVLTF. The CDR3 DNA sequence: TGCGCCAGCAGCTTGGGGGACAGTCTCTCTGGGGCCAACGTCCTGACTTTC.

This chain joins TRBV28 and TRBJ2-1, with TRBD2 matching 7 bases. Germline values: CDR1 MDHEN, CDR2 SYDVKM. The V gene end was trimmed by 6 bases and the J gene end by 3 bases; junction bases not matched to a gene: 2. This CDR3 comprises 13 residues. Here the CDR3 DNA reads TGTGCCAGCAGGAGGGAGGGCTACAATGAGCAGTTCTTC. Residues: CASRREGYNEQFF.

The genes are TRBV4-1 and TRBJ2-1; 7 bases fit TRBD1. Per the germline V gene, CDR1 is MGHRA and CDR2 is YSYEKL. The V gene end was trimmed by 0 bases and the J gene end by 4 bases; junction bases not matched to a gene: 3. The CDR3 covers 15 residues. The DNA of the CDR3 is TGCGCCAGCAGCCAAGAAGGGACAGTTTACAATGAGCAGTTCTTC. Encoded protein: CASSQEGTVYNEQFF.

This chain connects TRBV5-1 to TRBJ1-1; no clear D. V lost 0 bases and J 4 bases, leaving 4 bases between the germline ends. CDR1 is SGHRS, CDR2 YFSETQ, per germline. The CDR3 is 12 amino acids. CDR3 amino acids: CASSLDGTEAFF. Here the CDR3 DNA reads TGCGCCAGCAGCTTGGATGGCACTGAAGCTTTCTTT.

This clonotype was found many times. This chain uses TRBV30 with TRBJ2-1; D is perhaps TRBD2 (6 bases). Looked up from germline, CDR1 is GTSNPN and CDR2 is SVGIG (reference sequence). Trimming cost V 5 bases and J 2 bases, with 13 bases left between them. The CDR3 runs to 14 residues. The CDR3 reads CAWRLGGAYNEQFF. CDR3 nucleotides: TGTGCCTGGCGGCTGGGGGGAGCCTACAATGAGCAGTTCTTC.

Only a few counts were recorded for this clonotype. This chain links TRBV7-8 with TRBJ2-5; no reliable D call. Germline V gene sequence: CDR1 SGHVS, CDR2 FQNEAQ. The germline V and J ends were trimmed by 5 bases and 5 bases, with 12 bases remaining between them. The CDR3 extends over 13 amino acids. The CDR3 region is CASSGGPVETQYF. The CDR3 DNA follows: TGTGCCAGCAGCGGCGGACCTGTCGAGACCCAGTACTTC.

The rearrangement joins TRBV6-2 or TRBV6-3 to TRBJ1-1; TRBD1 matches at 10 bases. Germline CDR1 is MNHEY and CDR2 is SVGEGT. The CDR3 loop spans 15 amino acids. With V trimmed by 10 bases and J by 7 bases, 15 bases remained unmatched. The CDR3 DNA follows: TGTGCCACCCGCCCCGGGACAGGGGCCCCCCTTGAAGCTTTCTTT. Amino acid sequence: CATRPGTGAPLEAFF.

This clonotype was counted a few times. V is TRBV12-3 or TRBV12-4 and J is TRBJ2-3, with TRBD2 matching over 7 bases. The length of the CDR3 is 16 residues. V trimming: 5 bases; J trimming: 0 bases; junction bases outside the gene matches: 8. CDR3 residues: CASSPILAASTDTQYF. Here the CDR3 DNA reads TGTGCCAGCAGTCCGATCCTAGCGGCTAGCACAGATACGCAGTATTTT.